A selection of T cell receptor beta chains follows, all from one sample in a study of CD8 T cells in ankylosing spondylitis. In TCRdb, the 5' RACE reads were re-called with MiXCR into one record per CDR3 protein. The sample lists about 240,000 distinct CDR3 sequences, 10% seen once, with 2.6% in the top ten. The sample comprised blood, either unsorted or a sorted T cell fraction (not recorded which). These receptors were taken from a male donor with ankylosing spondylitis or in good health (not recorded which). The CDR3 runs from the conserved cysteine through the conserved F or W. Fields, in order: D gene, V gene, clone size, J gene, CDR3 protein, CDR3 DNA. A D gene is named only where the DNA matches it firmly. Clone size is stated in some rows and not others, as once, few, many or a class when expanded.

>TRBD1|TRBV4-1|many|TRBJ1-2
CASTRGQGNYGYTF
TGCGCCAGCACCCGCGGACAGGGAAACTATGGCTACACCTTC
>.|TRBV20-1|many|TRBJ2-7
CSASAVRDPVSEQYF
TGCAGTGCTAGCGCCGTCAGGGACCCCGTGTCGGAGCAGTACTTC
>TRBD2|TRBV6-1|many|TRBJ2-1
CASRQGGSVVNEQFF
TGTGCCAGCAGGCAAGGCGGGAGTGTAGTCAATGAGCAGTTCTTC
>TRBD1|TRBV7-9|.|TRBJ1-6
CASRRDSYNSPLHF
TGTGCCAGCAGACGGGACAGCTATAATTCACCCCTCCACTTT
>TRBD1|TRBV12-3/TRBV12-4|few|TRBJ1-2
CASSGTGAGRETF
TGTGCCAGCAGTGGCACAGGGGCAGGCCGCGAGACCTTC
>.|TRBV20-1|.|TRBJ1-6
CSARAGGQVNSPLHF
TGCAGTGCTAGAGCCGGCGGCCAGGTTAATTCACCCCTCCACTTT
>TRBD1|TRBV7-8|many|TRBJ1-2
CASSLSAGGSYGYTF
TGTGCCAGCAGCTTATCGGCAGGGGGGAGCTATGGCTACACCTTC
>TRBD2|TRBV5-1|many|TRBJ2-7
CASSSGGDYEQYF
TGCGCCAGCAGCTCGGGGGGGGACTACGAGCAGTACTTC
>.|TRBV20-1|.|TRBJ2-6
CSAAGHSGANVLTF
TGCAGTGCTGCTGGACACTCTGGGGCCAACGTCCTGACTTTC
>.|TRBV30|many|TRBJ2-5
CAWRVQGLIQETQYF
TGTGCCTGGAGGGTCCAGGGCCTCATCCAAGAGACCCAGTACTTC
>.|TRBV29-1|.|TRBJ2-7
CSAYHRAAGEQYF
TGCAGCGCCTACCACCGGGCAGCCGGCGAGCAGTACTTC
>TRBD2|TRBV7-2|many|TRBJ2-1
CASSPSPGLAGTQKLFF
TGTGCCAGCAGCCCGTCCCCGGGACTAGCGGGCACTCAGAAACTTTTTTTC
>.|TRBV18|few|TRBJ2-6
CASSPDLSAGANVLTF
TGTGCCAGCTCACCGGACCTCTCTGCTGGGGCCAACGTCCTGACTTTC
>.|TRBV5-6|many|TRBJ2-3
CASTSKATREQYF
TGTGCCAGCACCTCAAAAGCGACTAGGGAGCAGTATTTT
>.|TRBV7-6|.|TRBJ2-1
CASRPGLRDEQFF
TGTGCCAGCCGTCCGGGCCTCCGGGATGAGCAGTTCTTC
>.|TRBV20-1|many|TRBJ2-5
CSARVSAGQETQYF
TGCAGTGCTAGAGTTTCGGCGGGGCAAGAGACCCAGTACTTC
>.|TRBV29-1|few|TRBJ2-3
CSVVVGTDTQYF
TGCAGCGTTGTGGTAGGCACAGATACGCAGTATTTT
>TRBD2|TRBV12-3/TRBV12-4|.|TRBJ2-2
CTSSPPGTSGMWSTGELFF
TGTACCAGCAGTCCGCCCGGGACTAGCGGGATGTGGAGCACCGGGGAGCTGTTTTTT
>.|TRBV3-1|many|TRBJ2-1
CASRGYNEQFF
TGTGCCAGTCGGGGCTACAATGAGCAGTTCTTC
>TRBD2|TRBV12-3/TRBV12-4|many|TRBJ2-7
CASSSGTSIHEQYF
TGTGCCAGCAGTTCCGGGACTAGTATCCACGAGCAGTACTTC
>.|TRBV5-1|many|TRBJ2-3
CASSLSEADTQYF
TGCGCCAGCAGCTTGTCAGAGGCAGATACGCAGTATTTT
>.|TRBV30|.|TRBJ1-5
CAWSTGVGNQPQHF
TGTGCCTGGAGTACCGGGGTCGGCAATCAGCCCCAGCATTTT
>.|TRBV7-9|.|TRBJ2-5
CASSAEMTTQYF
TGTGCCAGCAGCGCCGAGATGACGACCCAGTACTTC
>.|TRBV6-1|many|TRBJ2-7
CASSPGGAGGYEQYF
TGTGCCAGCAGTCCTGGGGGAGCCGGGGGTTACGAGCAGTACTTC
>TRBD1|TRBV6-5|few|TRBJ1-5
CASSYLTGDQPQHF
TGTGCCAGCAGTTATCTCACAGGGGATCAGCCCCAGCATTTT
>.|TRBV6-1|few|TRBJ2-7
CASSPHRTRSYEQYF
TGTGCCAGCAGTCCACACAGGACCCGCTCCTACGAGCAGTACTTC
>.|TRBV7-2|few|TRBJ1-1
CASSFTRRGTEAFF
TGTGCCAGCAGCTTCACACGACGGGGCACTGAAGCTTTCTTT
>TRBD2|TRBV28|.|TRBJ2-2
CASSTSETNTGELFF
TGTGCCAGCAGCACTAGCGAGACGAACACCGGGGAGCTGTTTTTT
>.|TRBV12-3/TRBV12-4|many|TRBJ2-7
CASSSPTYEQYF
TGTGCCAGCAGTTCGCCGACCTACGAGCAGTACTTC
>.|TRBV18|.|TRBJ1-2
CASSPGQGGYGYTF
TGTGCCAGCTCACCAGGGCAGGGAGGCTATGGCTACACCTTC
>TRBD1|TRBV7-6|few|TRBJ2-7
CASSLKGAAGYEQYF
TGTGCCAGCAGCTTAAAGGGGGCGGCCGGCTACGAGCAGTACTTC
>.|TRBV12-3/TRBV12-4|many|TRBJ2-7
CASSHRDEQYF
TGTGCCAGCAGTCACAGGGACGAGCAGTACTTC
>.|TRBV11-2|few|TRBJ2-5
CASSYGVTQYF
TGTGCCAGCAGCTATGGGGTGACCCAGTACTTC
>TRBD2|TRBV5-1|many|TRBJ2-5
CASSKGTRQETQYF
TGCGCCAGCAGTAAGGGGACTAGACAAGAGACCCAGTACTTC
>TRBD2|TRBV4-2|many|TRBJ2-1
CASSQAPGTSGRNEQFF
TGTGCCAGCAGCCAGGCCCCCGGGACTAGCGGGAGAAATGAGCAGTTCTTC
>TRBD2|TRBV19|many|TRBJ2-3
CATRLAGASTDTQYF
TGTGCCACCAGACTAGCGGGAGCTAGCACAGATACGCAGTATTTT
>TRBD2|TRBV6-4|many|TRBJ2-1
CASSTSGGANEQFF
TGTGCCAGCAGTACTAGCGGGGGGGCCAATGAGCAGTTCTTC
>.|TRBV5-1|.|TRBJ2-1
CASSSLGAPGDEQFF
TGCGCCAGCAGCTCCCTTGGGGCCCCGGGGGATGAGCAGTTCTTC
>.|TRBV12-3/TRBV12-4|.|TRBJ2-1
CASSLPRLGNEQFF
TGTGCCAGCAGTTTACCCCGACTAGGGAATGAGCAGTTCTTC
>TRBD1|TRBV6-2/TRBV6-3|many|TRBJ2-7
CASRPARDRSSYEQYF
TGTGCCAGCAGGCCCGCCCGGGACAGGTCCTCCTACGAGCAGTACTTC
>.|TRBV4-2|many|TRBJ2-3
CASSQDKATDTQYF
TGTGCCAGCAGCCAAGATAAGGCCACAGATACGCAGTATTTT
>.|TRBV5-1|many|TRBJ1-1
CASSLTRMNTEAFF
TGCGCCAGCAGCTTGACACGGATGAACACTGAAGCTTTCTTT
>.|TRBV21-1|.|TRBJ1-2
CASSQGHPHGQDWDGYTF
TGTGCCAGCAGTCAAGGACACCCACATGGCCAGGACTGGGATGGCTACACCTTC
>.|TRBV2|many|TRBJ2-7
CASSDGGYEQYF
TGTGCCAGCAGTGATGGGGGATACGAGCAGTACTTC
>.|TRBV7-2|few|TRBJ2-5
CASSLGPSPGETQYF
TGTGCCAGCAGCTTAGGACCCTCCCCAGGGGAGACCCAGTACTTC
>TRBD1|TRBV29-1|.|TRBJ2-7
CSVLTGTGGYEQYF
TGCAGCGTTCTTACCGGGACAGGGGGCTACGAGCAGTACTTC
>.|TRBV10-3|many|TRBJ2-5
CATNREGETQYF
TGTGCCACGAACAGGGAGGGGGAGACCCAGTACTTC
>.|TRBV12-3/TRBV12-4|many|TRBJ2-1
CASRMSAGLGEQFF
TGTGCCAGCAGGATGTCGGCGGGGCTTGGTGAGCAGTTCTTC
>.|TRBV5-1|.|TRBJ2-2
CASSLGSVVNTGELFF
TGCGCCAGCAGCTTGGGTTCGGTTGTCAACACCGGGGAGCTGTTTTTT
>.|TRBV9|many|TRBJ2-4
CASSALQGGDIQYF
TGTGCCAGCAGCGCCCTACAGGGGGGGGACATTCAGTACTTC
>.|TRBV4-1|many|TRBJ2-6
CASSPGWGDSGANVLTF
TGCGCCAGCAGCCCCGGGTGGGGGGACTCTGGGGCCAACGTCCTGACTTTC
>.|TRBV10-3|few|TRBJ2-3
CAISESDLAGARGDTQYF
TGTGCCATCAGTGAGTCAGACTTGGCGGGGGCCAGGGGAGATACGCAGTATTTT
>.|TRBV5-1|many|TRBJ2-7
CASSLEESSYEQYF
TGCGCCAGCAGCTTGGAAGAGTCCTCCTACGAGCAGTACTTC
>.|TRBV29-1|few|TRBJ2-6
CSVTQGPGANVLTF
TGCAGCGTAACACAGGGCCCTGGGGCCAACGTCCTGACTTTC
>TRBD2|TRBV11-2|many|TRBJ2-3
CASSFGGGVDTQYF
TGTGCCAGCAGCTTCGGGGGGGGCGTGGATACGCAGTATTTT
>.|TRBV28|many|TRBJ2-7
CASSLSRNEQYF
TGTGCCAGCAGTTTAAGCAGGAACGAGCAGTACTTC
>.|TRBV12-3/TRBV12-4|many|TRBJ1-6
CASRGTYNSPLHF
TGTGCCAGCAGGGGGACCTATAATTCACCCCTCCACTTT
>.|TRBV10-1|few|TRBJ2-3
CASSESGLMADTQYF
TGCGCCAGCAGTGAGAGCGGGTTGATGGCAGATACGCAGTATTTT
>TRBD2|TRBV24-1|many|TRBJ2-7
CATSKIRQTSGSWSYEQYF
TGTGCCACCAGTAAGATCCGGCAGACTAGCGGGAGTTGGTCCTACGAGCAGTACTTC
>TRBD2|TRBV24-1|many|TRBJ2-1
CAPTPTSGRDFEQFF
TGTGCCCCCACCCCCACTAGCGGGAGGGATTTCGAGCAGTTCTTC